Each of the 17 T cell receptor beta chains below was sequenced from the same sample in a study of T cell repertoires in cytomegalovirus infection. TCRdb reprocessed the reads with MiXCR, giving one entry per CDR3 protein. The sample records some 920,000 distinct CDR3 sequences, approximately 33% being singletons. These TCRs' antigens remain unknown. Sequenced material: cultured CD8+ T cells from PBMCs, taken from culture after CMV antigen stimulation. The origin of the receptors is a human donor in good health (CMV status not recorded). Some clones in this sample may be carry-over from other donors' samples.

This clonotype occurred a few times. The chain has TRBV19 and TRBJ2-5, with a tentative D call TRBD2 (6 bases). V was shortened by 7 bases and J by 12 bases, with 27 bases between the two germline ends. The CDR3 contains 15 residues. Germline CDR1 is LNHDA and CDR2 is SQIVND (reference sequence). The CDR3 DNA sequence: TGTGCCAGTATGTTGCGGGACGCGGCCACACAATTGAAGTACTTC. Translating gives CASMLRDAATQLKYF.

The chain uses TRBV6-8 and TRBJ2-2; D is unresolved. V dropped 5 bases and J dropped 3 bases, with 7 bases sitting between them. Germline V gives CDR1 MNHGY, CDR2 SAAAGT. There are 13 residues in the CDR3. The CDR3 nucleotides read TGTGCCAGCAGTCGGACCTACACCGGGGAGCTGTTTTTT. Its protein product is CASSRTYTGELFF.

The rearrangement joins TRBV2 to TRBJ2-1; D is perhaps TRBD2 (6 bases). The germline CDR1 and CDR2 sequences are SNHLY and FYNNEI. The CDR3 totals 14 residues. V shed 7 bases and J shed 8 bases, with 18 bases lying between them. The CDR3 region has the DNA TGTGCCAGCATAAGAGCGGGCAGGTCAGATGAGCAGTTCTTC. This gives the protein CASIRAGRSDEQFF.

This rearrangement joins TRBV6-5 to TRBJ1-3; unclear D gene. Trimming took 0 bases from V and 1 from J, leaving 7 bases between them. The CDR3 has 15 residues. CDR1 and CDR2 (germline): MNHEY, SVGAGI. The DNA for the CDR3 is TGTGCCAGCAGTTACTCGGAGTTTTCTGGAAACACCATATATTTT. As protein: CASSYSEFSGNTIYF.

This chain connects TRBV27 to TRBJ2-7; D possibly corresponds to TRBD2 (6 bases). V was shortened by 2 bases and J by 0 bases, with 11 bases between the two germline ends. This CDR3 contains 15 residues. CDR1 and CDR2 from the germline V gene are MNHEY and SMNVEV (reference sequence). For the CDR3, the DNA is TGTGCCAGCAGTTTAACGAAGGGAGGCTCCTACGAGCAGTACTTC. Amino acids: CASSLTKGGSYEQYF.

The chain joins TRBV7-9 to TRBJ2-1, with 8 bases identical to TRBD1. Germline V gene lookup returns CDR1 SEHNR and CDR2 FQNEAQ (reference sequence). This CDR3 spans 16 amino acids. V shed 6 bases and J 5 bases; nucleotides not matched to a gene: 12. The CDR3 DNA is TGTGCCAGCAGGACAACAGGGGGTATTGTAAACAATGAGCAGTTCTTC. Encoded protein: CASRTTGGIVNNEQFF.

CDR3: CASSESDIQYF. As DNA, the CDR3 is TGTGCCAGCAGTGAATCGGACATTCAGTACTTC. V and J are TRBV6-1 and TRBJ2-4; D call uncertain. In germline, CDR1 is MNHNS, CDR2 SASEGT. Trimming removed 2 bases from V and 8 bases from J, with 4 bases in between. This CDR3 has 11 amino acids.

The CDR3 DNA follows: TGTGCCAGCAGTTTTAGTGGACTCGGGGGGGATACGCAGTATTTT. Translation gives CASSFSGLGGDTQYF. The chain couples TRBV27 to TRBJ2-3; 7 bases map to TRBD2. This CDR3 comprises 15 residues. With V trimmed by 3 bases and J by 6 bases, 9 bases remained unmatched. Looked up from germline, CDR1 is MNHEY and CDR2 is SMNVEV (reference sequence).

This clonotype was detected many times. The chain carries TRBV7-2 and TRBJ2-5; the D is unclear. CDR1 is SGHTA, CDR2 FQGNSA, per germline. The CDR3 extends over 14 amino acids. The V gene lost 5 bases and the J gene lost 1 base, with 11 bases spanning the gap. In DNA form, the CDR3 reads TGTGCCAGCAGCCCCTCAGAAACCCAAGAGACCCAGTACTTC. It translates to CASSPSETQETQYF.

This clonotype came up many times. Here the CDR3 reads CASSQEPGGTEAFF. CDR3 nucleotides: TGCGCCAGCAGCCAAGAGCCTGGAGGCACTGAAGCTTTCTTT. The J gene is TRBJ1-1, the V gene TRBV4-1; D is unresolved. The length of the CDR3 is 14 residues. Trimming removed 0 bases at V and 4 bases at J, with 9 bases between. In germline, CDR1 is MGHRA, CDR2 YSYEKL.

This clonotype was picked up a small number of times. The chain combines TRBV20-1 with TRBJ2-3; TRBD2 matches 7 bases. CDR1 and CDR2 from the germline V gene are DFQATT and SNEGSKA (reference sequence). V lost 5 bases and J lost 2; bases outside the gene matches: 7. CDR3 length: 14 amino acids. CDR3 in amino acids: CSASSSGDTDTQYF. The CDR3 DNA is TGCAGTGCTTCCTCTAGCGGAGACACAGATACGCAGTATTTT.

The chain uses TRBV7-9 and TRBJ2-1, with TRBD2 matching 7 bases. In germline, CDR1 is SEHNR, CDR2 FQNEAQ (reference sequence). After removal of 2 bases from V and 2 bases from J, the junction contained 3 bases not matched to a gene. This CDR3 has 15 amino acids. This chain's CDR3 is CASSLRAGTYNEQFF. The CDR3 nucleotides read TGTGCCAGCAGCTTACGAGCGGGAACCTACAATGAGCAGTTCTTC.

V usage is TRBV6-1 and J usage is TRBJ2-1, with TRBD2 matching over 15 bases. V was clipped by 8 bases and J by 1 base; unmatched bases: 12. CDR3 size: 19 residues. CDR1 and CDR2 from the germline V gene are MNHNS and SASEGT. The CDR3 loop is CASSKGLAGGPWSYNEQFF. CDR3 sequence (DNA): TGTGCCAGCTCAAAAGGACTAGCGGGGGGGCCTTGGTCCTACAATGAGCAGTTCTTC.

There are a few counts of this clonotype. The chain has TRBV19 and TRBJ2-1; D call uncertain. V lost 0 bases, J lost 8 bases, and 11 bases lay in between. Germline loops: CDR1 LNHDA, CDR2 SQIVND (reference sequence). The CDR3 loop spans 14 amino acids. The DNA for the CDR3 is TGTGCCAGTAGTATAGATCTGAGGATCCATGAGCAGTTCTTC. Protein: CASSIDLRIHEQFF.

This clonotype appeared a few times. The chain links TRBV6-5 to TRBJ2-1; TRBD2 aligns across 11 bases. The CDR3 runs to 17 residues. Trimming at V came to 2 bases and at J to 2 bases, leaving 5 bases not matched to a gene. The germline gives CDR1 MNHEY, CDR2 SVGAGI. The CDR3 DNA follows: TGTGCCAGCAGTTACACCCTAGCGGGGGGACCCTACAATGAGCAGTTCTTC. This sequence encodes CASSYTLAGGPYNEQFF.

The gene calls are TRBV13 and TRBJ2-7; 9 nucleotides agree with TRBD1. The CDR3 contains 15 residues. Germline CDR1 reads PRHDT; CDR2 reads FYEKMQ (reference sequence). V gave up 5 bases and J gave up 2 bases; unmatched junction bases: 7. CDR3 loop: CASSDTGTGTYEQYF. The DNA of the CDR3 is TGTGCCAGCAGCGACACCGGGACAGGGACCTACGAGCAGTACTTC. The whole variable domain, filled in from reference TRBV13 and TRBJ2-7, reads AAGVIQSPRHLIKEKRETATLKCYPIPRHDTVYWYQQGPGQDPQFLISFYEKMQSDKGSIPDRFSAQQFSDYHSELNMSSLELGDSALYFCASSDTGTGTYEQYFGPGTRLTVT.

V usage is TRBV12-3 or TRBV12-4 and J usage is TRBJ1-1; the D is unclear. The CDR3 spans 13 residues. Between the trimmed V and J ends, which lost 10 bases and 2 bases, there was a span of 14 bases. The CDR3 reads CANSMGRNTEAFF. The CDR3, as DNA: TGTGCCAACTCAATGGGCAGAAACACTGAAGCTTTCTTT.